One sample yielded the 11 T cell receptor beta chains listed below, sequenced in a study of blood T cell repertoires in COVID-19. Only in-frame clones appear in the TCRdb table, and some are missing; sequencing was by immunoSEQ multiplex PCR. Seen here are around 150,000 clones, 84% observed once, and the top ten hold approximately 7.1%. The sample was peripheral blood. Receptors were obtained from a woman aged 50 to 60 in a cohort sampled during active or convalescent COVID-19.

The rearrangement links TRBV21-1 to TRBJ2-1; the listed D gene, TRBD2, was not tested against the DNA. TRBV21-1 is a known pseudogene. The CDR3 length is 18 residues. This CDR3 is CASSPKRGRAGVGNEQFF. Written as DNA, the CDR3 is TGTGCCAGCAGCCCAAAAAGGGGTAGAGCGGGGGTTGGGAATGAGCAGTTCTTC.

The CDR3 region has the DNA TGTGCAATCCACGCTTTGGGGAGGGGTGGCTACACCTTC. It codes for CAIHALGRGGYTF. The chain has TRBV12-2 and TRBJ1-2. TRBV12-2 is a pseudogene. The CDR3 runs 13 residues.

The chain couples TRBV2 to TRBJ2-3; 7 bases agree with TRBD1. Germline loops: CDR1 SNHLY, CDR2 FYNNEI. This CDR3 is 13 amino acids long. The V segment lost 10 bases and the J segment 4 bases; nucleotides outside the gene matches: 8. CDR3 in amino acids: CAKAGTDADTQYF. The CDR3 bases are TGTGCCAAAGCCGGGACAGACGCAGATACGCAGTATTTT.

The chain has TRBV6-5 and TRBJ2-7, with a weak D call TRBD2 (6 bases). The CDR3 totals 12 residues. Trimming cost V 6 bases and J 6 bases, with 12 bases left between them. The germline CDR1 and CDR2 sequences are MNHEY and SVGAGI. The DNA of the CDR3 is TGTGCCAGCAGACTCGGGACTTTCGAGCAGTACTTC. It translates to CASRLGTFEQYF.

This clone occurred once. The J gene is TRBJ2-3, the V gene TRBV18; 12 bases line up with TRBD2. This CDR3 is built from 16 residues. The ends lost 4 bases at V and 7 bases at J; junction bases unmatched: 9. Per the germline V gene, CDR1 is KGHSH and CDR2 is LQKENI. The chain's CDR3 is CASSRQTSGGPNTQYF. As DNA, the CDR3 is TGTGCCAGCTCACGGCAGACTAGCGGGGGACCGAATACGCAGTATTTT.

This rearrangement joins TRBV4-1 to TRBJ2-5; unclear D gene. Trimming cost V 1 base and J 2 bases, with 11 bases left between them. Germline CDR1 is MGHRA and CDR2 is YSYEKL. This CDR3 has 15 residues. This chain's CDR3 is CASSQVWQEQETQYF. The CDR3 nucleotides are TGCGCCAGCAGCCAAGTTTGGCAGGAACAAGAGACCCAGTACTTC.

The chain uses TRBV11-2 and TRBJ1-1, with D maybe TRBD1 (6 bases). CDR1 is SGHAT, CDR2 FQNNGV, per germline. The V end lost 5 bases, the J end lost 6 bases, and 19 bases lay between the germline ends. This CDR3 contains 15 residues. The CDR3 reads CASSRWTARNAEAFF. The DNA of the CDR3 is TGTGCCAGCAGCCGCTGGACAGCGAGAAACGCTGAAGCTTTCTTT.

As for this clone: An end of the junction does not agree with germline; a read error may underlie this. The rearrangement uses TRBV7-9 and TRBJ1-1, with 7 bases identical to TRBD1. The CDR3 is made up of 14 amino acids. Germline CDR1 reads SEHNR; CDR2 reads FQNEAQ (reference sequence). The CDR3 region has the DNA TGTGCCAGCACCTTAGGGGGCACAGACACTGAAGCTTTCTTT. Translation gives CASTLGGTDTEAFF.

The V and J genes are TRBV25-1 and TRBJ1-3, with no clear D. Trimming shortened V by 6 bases and J by 1 base, and 16 bases separated the two germline ends. The CDR3 runs to 16 residues. The V gene's germline CDR1 is MGHDK and CDR2 SYGVNS. The CDR3 here is CASSGNYQASGNTIYF. The CDR3, as DNA: TGTGCCAGCAGCGGCAACTACCAAGCGTCTGGAAACACCATATATTTT.

V is TRBV25-1 and J is TRBJ1-2, with D possibly matching TRBD1 (6 bases). Trimming left V 6 bases short and J 6 bases short, with 14 bases between. The CDR3 loop spans 13 amino acids. Germline CDR1 reads MGHDK; CDR2 reads SYGVNS. Here the CDR3 reads CASRMQGSHGYTF. In DNA, the CDR3 is TGTGCCAGCAGGATGCAGGGGAGTCATGGCTACACCTTC.

The chain couples TRBV19 to TRBJ2-3, with TRBD2 as a possible D gene (5 bases). This CDR3 has 13 amino acids. In germline, CDR1 is LNHDA, CDR2 SQIVND (reference sequence). With 6 bases removed from V and 2 bases from J, the gap between germline ends came to 9 bases. CDR3: CASRVDYTDTQYF. CDR3 DNA sequence: TGTGCCAGTAGGGTAGACTACACAGATACGCAGTATTTT. Supplemented by reference TRBV19 and TRBJ2-3, the full variable domain reads DGGITQSPKYLFRKEGQNVTLSCEQNLNHDAMYWYRQDPGQGLRLIYYSQIVNDFQKGDIAEGYSVSREKKESFPLTVTSAQKNPTAFYLCASRVDYTDTQYFGPGTRLTVL.